The T cell receptor beta chain described here comes from a study of OX40 agonist ivuxolimab in advanced cancers. Background on the study: Three patients, one with hepatocellular carcinoma and two with cutaneous melanoma, achieved partial responses.

Generated by immunoSEQ multiplex PCR, the TCRdb table keeps only in-frame clones and is missing some. The sample lists 57,000 or so clones, roughly 86% seen once, with about 2.4% in the top ten. The sequenced sample was CD4+ or CD8+ T cells sorted from blood, obtained in a trial of the OX40 agonist ivuxolimab. The TCR was taken from an adult with an advanced solid tumor such as melanoma, head and neck, liver or kidney cancer.

The CDR3 reads CASSQEQGPDTQYF. The CDR3 DNA sequence: TGTGCCAGCAGCCAAGAACAGGGGCCAGATACGCAGTATTTT. The V call is TRBV4-2, the J call TRBJ2-3; 7 bases agree with TRBD1. The ends lost 0 bases at V and 4 bases at J; junction bases unmatched: 1. Germline V gene lookup returns CDR1 LGHNA and CDR2 YNFKEQ. This CDR3 is 14 amino acids long.